This TCR beta chain was sequenced for a study of blood T cells in healthy people across ages. Study-level findings and limits: Naive T cell percentage by flow cytometry tracked strongly with beta diversity.

A sample-barcoded 5' primer and a J-beta primer mix were used in a second PCR of roughly 7 to 11 cycles. TCRdb called the 5' RACE reads again in MiXCR, with one record for every CDR3 protein. The sample lists about 970,000 distinct CDR3 sequences; 45% to 60% were seen once. This clonotype was seen more than once but under ten times. The antigen is unknown. A much larger clone lies one base from this, so it may be a read error. Investigators took 8 to 10 milliliters of peripheral blood from every donor. Looked up from germline, CDR1 is DFQATT and CDR2 is SNEGSKA (reference sequence). V trimming: 3 bases; J trimming: 11 bases; junction bases outside the gene matches: 13. The CDR3 extends over 14 amino acids.

This rearrangement joins TRBV20-1 to TRBJ2-5; 9 positions agree with TRBD2. This clonotype was sampled from a woman aged 55-69 years in good health. The sequenced sample consisted of blood. CDR3 sequence: CSASAAGGYNEQYF. The CDR3 region has the DNA TGCAGTGCTAGCGCAGCGGGAGGATATAATGAGCAGTACTTC.